This T cell receptor (beta chain) stems from a study of OX40 agonist ivuxolimab in advanced cancers. Some clones are missing from TCRdb's copy, which holds only in-frame ones; the method was immunoSEQ multiplex PCR. The table lists approximately 60,000 clones, 93% of them singletons. Trimming left V 3 bases short and J 3 bases short, with 8 bases between. This CDR3 has 13 amino acids. The germline V gene has CDR1 MDHEN and CDR2 SYDVKM. Whole-study results and caveats: Patients with a partial response at 0.1-3.0 mg/kg had among the lowest clonal expansion.

With respect to this clone: What it binds is not known.

The chain employs TRBV28 and TRBJ1-1; D unclear. The receptor was isolated from an adult with an advanced solid tumor such as melanoma, head and neck, liver or kidney cancer. The input for sequencing was CD4+ or CD8+ T cells sorted from blood, taken in a trial of the OX40 agonist ivuxolimab. The CDR3 loop reads CASSFTDDTEAFF. DNA for the CDR3: TGTGCCAGCAGTTTTACGGATGACACTGAAGCTTTCTTT.